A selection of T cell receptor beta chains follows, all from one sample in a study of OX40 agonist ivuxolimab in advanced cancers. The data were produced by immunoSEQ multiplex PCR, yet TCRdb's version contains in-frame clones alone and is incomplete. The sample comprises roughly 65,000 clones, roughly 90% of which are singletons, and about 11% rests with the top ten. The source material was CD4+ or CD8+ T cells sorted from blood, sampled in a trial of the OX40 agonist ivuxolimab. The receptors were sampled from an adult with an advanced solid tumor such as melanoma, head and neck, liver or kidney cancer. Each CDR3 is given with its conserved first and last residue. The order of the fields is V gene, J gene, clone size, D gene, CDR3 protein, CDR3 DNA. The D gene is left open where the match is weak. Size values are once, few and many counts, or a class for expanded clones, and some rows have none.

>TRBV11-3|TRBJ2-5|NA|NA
CASSPNGDWEETQYF
TGTGCCAGCAGCCCCAATGGGGACTGGGAAGAGACCCAGTACTTC
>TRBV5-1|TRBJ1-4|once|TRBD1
CASSGDREGEKLFF
TGCGCCAGCAGCGGGGACAGGGAAGGAGAAAAACTGTTTTTT
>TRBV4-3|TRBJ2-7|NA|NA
CASSLSVSYEQYF
TGCGCCAGCAGCCTATCGGTTAGTTACGAGCAGTACTTC
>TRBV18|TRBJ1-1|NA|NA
CASSTDGVNTEAFF
TGTGCCAGCTCCACGGACGGAGTGAACACTGAAGCTTTCTTT
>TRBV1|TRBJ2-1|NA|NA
CTSSGRDRGEFF
TGCACCAGCAGCGGCCGGGACAGGGGTGAGTTCTTC
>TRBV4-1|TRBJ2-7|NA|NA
CASSQEEVRPTYEQYF
TGCGCCAGCAGCCAAGAAGAGGTCCGGCCAACCTACGAGCAGTACTTC
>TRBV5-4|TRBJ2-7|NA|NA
CASSFREGQAYEQYF
TGTGCCAGCAGCTTCCGAGAAGGACAAGCCTACGAGCAGTACTTC
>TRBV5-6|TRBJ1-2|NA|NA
CASSWRRDNYGYTF
TGTGCCAGCAGCTGGCGTAGGGATAACTATGGCTACACCTTC
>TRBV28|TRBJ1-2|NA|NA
CASSALGGYTF
TGTGCCAGCAGTGCGCTGGGTGGCTACACCTTC
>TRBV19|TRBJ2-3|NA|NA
CASSIWGVTSTDTQYF
TGTGCCAGTAGTATATGGGGGGTCACTAGCACAGATACGCAGTATTTT
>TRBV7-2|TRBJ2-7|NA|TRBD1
CASSAEQGSSYEQYF
TGTGCCAGCAGCGCAGAACAGGGGAGCTCCTACGAGCAGTACTTC
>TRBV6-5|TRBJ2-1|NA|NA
CASKLSWGTYNEQFF
TGTGCCAGCAAGTTAAGTTGGGGGACCTACAATGAGCAGTTCTTC
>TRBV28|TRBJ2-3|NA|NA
CASSSRGDRRAPDTQYF
TGTGCCAGCAGTTCTCGGGGGGACAGAAGGGCCCCAGATACGCAGTATTTT
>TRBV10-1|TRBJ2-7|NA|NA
CASSRAGASYEQYF
TGCGCCAGCAGTCGGGCGGGGGCCTCCTACGAGCAGTACTTC
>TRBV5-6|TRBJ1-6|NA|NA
CASNAPRSSYNSPLHF
TGTGCCAGCAATGCCCCCCGGAGCTCCTATAATTCACCCCTCCACTTT
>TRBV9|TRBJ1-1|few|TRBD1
CASSRQGSRAFF
TGTGCCAGCAGCCGACAGGGAAGCAGGGCTTTCTTT
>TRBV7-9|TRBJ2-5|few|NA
CASSSRGVGTQYF
TGTGCCAGCAGCTCCCGAGGGGTTGGGACCCAGTACTTC
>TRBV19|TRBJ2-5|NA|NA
CASRPDRDPKETQYF
TGTGCCAGTAGGCCGGACCGGGACCCCAAGGAGACCCAGTACTTC
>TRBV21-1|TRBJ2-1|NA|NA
CASSKFIGSGRPSYNEQFF
TGTGCCAGCAGCAAGTTTATCGGTAGCGGGAGGCCCTCCTACAATGAGCAGTTCTTC
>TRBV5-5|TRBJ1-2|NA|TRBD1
CASSPQGGAYGYTF
TGTGCCAGCAGTCCTCAGGGGGGAGCTTATGGCTACACCTTC
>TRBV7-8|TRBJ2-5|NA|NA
CASSPSAGKQETQYF
TGTGCCAGCAGCCCATCCGCGGGGAAACAAGAGACCCAGTACTTC
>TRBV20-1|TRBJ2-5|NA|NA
CSASSETQYF
TGCAGTGCTAGTTCAGAGACCCAGTACTTC
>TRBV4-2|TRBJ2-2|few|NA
CASSQGGLGAGELFF
TGTGCCAGCAGCCAAGGGGGGTTAGGGGCCGGGGAGCTGTTTTTT
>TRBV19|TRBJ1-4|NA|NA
CASYSATNEKLFF
TGTGCCAGTTACAGTGCAACTAATGAAAAACTGTTTTTT
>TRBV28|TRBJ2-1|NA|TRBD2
CASRSSGRSYNEQFF
TGTGCCAGCAGGAGTAGCGGGAGGTCCTACAATGAGCAGTTCTTC
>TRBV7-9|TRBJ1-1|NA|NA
CASSSTFFGTENTEAFF
TGTGCCAGCAGCTCAACCTTTTTCGGGACGGAGAACACTGAAGCTTTCTTT
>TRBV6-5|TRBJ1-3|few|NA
CASSYSGAGNTIYF
TGTGCCAGCAGTTACTCGGGCGCTGGAAACACCATATATTTT
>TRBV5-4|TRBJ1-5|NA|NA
CASSLVGPRDSQPQHF
TGTGCCAGCAGCTTGGTTGGCCCCAGGGATTCACAGCCCCAGCATTTT
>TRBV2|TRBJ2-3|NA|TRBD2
CASSRSGSPWDTQYF
TGTGCCAGCAGTCGTAGCGGGAGCCCTTGGGATACGCAGTATTTT
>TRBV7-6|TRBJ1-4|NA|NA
CASSLDGGSYNEKLFF
TGTGCCAGCAGCTTAGACGGGGGGAGCTACAATGAAAAACTGTTTTTT
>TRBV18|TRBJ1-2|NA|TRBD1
CASSPETGAYGYTF
TGTGCCAGCTCACCCGAGACAGGGGCCTATGGCTACACCTTC
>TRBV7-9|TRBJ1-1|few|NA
CASSLQGLSTEAFF
TGTGCCAGCAGCTTGCAGGGATTGAGCACTGAAGCTTTCTTT
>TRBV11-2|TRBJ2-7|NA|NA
CASSGPLGQYF
TGTGCCAGCAGTGGGCCTTTGGGGCAGTACTTC
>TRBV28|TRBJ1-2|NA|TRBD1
CASQEGQGIYGYTF
TGTGCCAGCCAGGAGGGACAGGGAATCTATGGCTACACCTTC
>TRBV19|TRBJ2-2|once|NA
CASSPGGTNTGELFF
TGTGCCAGTAGTCCCGGCGGGACGAACACCGGGGAGCTGTTTTTT
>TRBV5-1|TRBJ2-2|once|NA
CASSFLVNTGELFF
TGCGCCAGCAGCTTTTTGGTGAACACCGGGGAGCTGTTTTTT
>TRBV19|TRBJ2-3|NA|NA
CASSITYVGTDTQYF
TGTGCCAGTAGTATAACCTACGTAGGCACAGATACGCAGTATTTT
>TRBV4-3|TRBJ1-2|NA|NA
CASSQEREGNGYTF
TGCGCCAGCAGCCAAGAACGGGAAGGGAATGGCTACACCTTC
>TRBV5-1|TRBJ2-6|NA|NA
CASSSDASGANVLTF
TGCGCCAGCAGCTCAGACGCGTCAGGGGCCAACGTCCTGACTTTC
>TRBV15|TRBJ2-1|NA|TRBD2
CATSRERGLAGGGNEQFF
TGTGCCACCAGCAGAGAAAGGGGACTAGCGGGAGGCGGTAATGAGCAGTTCTTC
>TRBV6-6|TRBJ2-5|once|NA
CASSYFRGSQETQYF
TGTGCCAGCAGTTACTTCAGGGGAAGTCAAGAGACCCAGTACTTC
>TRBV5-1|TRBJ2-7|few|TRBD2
CASSFSGNPDEQYF
TGCGCCAGCAGCTTTAGCGGGAATCCAGACGAGCAGTACTTC
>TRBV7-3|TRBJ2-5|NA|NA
CASASAREETQYF
TGTGCCAGCGCCAGCGCCCGCGAAGAGACCCAGTACTTC
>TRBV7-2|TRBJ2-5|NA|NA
CASSLGVETQYF
TGTGCCAGCAGCTTAGGGGTTGAGACCCAGTACTTC
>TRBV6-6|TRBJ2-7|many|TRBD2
CASSLLAGGPHEQYF
TGTGCCAGCAGCTTACTAGCGGGAGGGCCTCACGAGCAGTACTTC
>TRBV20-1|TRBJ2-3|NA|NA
CSAASTDTQYF
TGCAGTGCTGCGAGCACAGATACGCAGTATTTT
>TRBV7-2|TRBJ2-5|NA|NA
CASSLITGLQETQYF
TGTGCCAGCAGCTTAATTACAGGGCTGCAAGAGACCCAGTACTTC
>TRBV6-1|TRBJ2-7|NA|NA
CASQVPGDYEQYF
TGTGCCAGCCAAGTGCCAGGGGACTACGAGCAGTACTTC
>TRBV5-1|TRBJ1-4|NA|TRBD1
CASSYRQGSKNEKLFF
TGCGCCAGCAGCTACCGACAGGGGTCCAAAAATGAAAAACTGTTTTTT
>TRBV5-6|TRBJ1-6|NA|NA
CASSPGRSSYNSPLHF
TGTGCCAGCAGCCCCGGTCGGAGCTCCTATAATTCACCCCTCCACTTT
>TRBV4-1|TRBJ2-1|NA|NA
CASSQGSVAYNEQFF
TGCGCCAGCAGCCAAGGTAGCGTGGCCTACAATGAGCAGTTCTTC
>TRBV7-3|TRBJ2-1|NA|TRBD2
CASSPGGRAFEQFF
TGTGCCAGCAGCCCTGGCGGGAGGGCGTTTGAGCAGTTCTTC
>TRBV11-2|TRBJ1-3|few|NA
CASSLVGFSGNTIYF
TGTGCCAGCAGCTTAGTAGGTTTTTCTGGAAACACCATATATTTT
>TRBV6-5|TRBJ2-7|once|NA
CASSQINRDYEQYF
TGTGCCAGCAGTCAAATCAACAGGGATTACGAGCAGTACTTC
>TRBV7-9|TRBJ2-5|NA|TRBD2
CASSNGGGLGETQYF
TGTGCCAGCAGCAACGGGGGGGGCCTAGGAGAGACCCAGTACTTC
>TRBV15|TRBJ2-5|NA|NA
CATSSAAGQWEAQYF
TGTGCCACCAGCAGTGCCGCCGGACAGTGGGAGGCCCAGTACTTC